This entry lists 8 T cell receptor beta chains sequenced from one sample in a study of T cell clusters in autoimmune cytopenias. Tens of thousands of genome equivalents of blood DNA were amplified for TRB. Multiplex touch-down PCR amplified TRB using TRB-A and TRB-B pools in one tube. With the multiplex PCR reads reprocessed, TCRdb shows one record per CDR3 protein and no DNA. This sample's clone table lists fewer than 3,000 distinct CDR3 sequences. What was sequenced was peripheral blood. These receptors originate from a human donor with an autoimmune cytopenia, with autoimmune hepatitis or in good health (not recorded which).

This rearrangement joins TRBV18 to TRBJ2-7; TCRdb calls TRBD1, which cannot be checked without DNA. The CDR3 totals 14 residues. Germline V gene lookup returns CDR1 KGHSH and CDR2 LQKENI. CDR3 region: CASSPGQPAYEQYF.

This rearrangement joins TRBV2 to TRBJ2-2. CDR1 is SNHLY, CDR2 FYNNEI, per germline. The CDR3 extends over 14 amino acids. CDR3 sequence: CASSVSGATGELFF.

The V and J genes are TRBV2 and TRBJ2-7; TCRdb proposes TRBD1, but this gene call is untestable without DNA. In germline, CDR1 is SNHLY, CDR2 FYNNEI. The CDR3 covers 14 residues. CDR3 region: CATEVGTGSYEQYF.

Its frequency marks this clonotype as medium-sized. The chain is built from TRBV28 and TRBJ2-7; TCRdb's D call, TRBD2, is unchecked because there is no DNA. This CDR3 contains 13 residues. In germline, CDR1 is MDHEN, CDR2 SYDVKM. CDR3 amino acids: CASSPISRHEQYF.

This clonotype ranks as medium-sized in terms of frequency. The chain employs TRBV5-8 and TRBJ2-7; without DNA, the TCRdb call of TRBD2 cannot be checked. The CDR3 covers 15 residues. CDR1 and CDR2 from the germline V gene are SGHTS and YDEGEE. The CDR3 spells CASSLAPSGSHEQYF.

This chain joins TRBV12-3 or TRBV12-4 and TRBJ2-7; TCRdb calls TRBD1, which cannot be checked without DNA. CDR3 length: 14 residues. The CDR3 here is CASSSTGQGYEQYF.

Measured by frequency, this clonotype is medium-sized. The chain uses TRBV6-1 and TRBJ2-3. Germline CDR1 and CDR2: MNHNS and SASEGT. The CDR3 is made up of 15 amino acids. The CDR3 sequence is CASSEAGWLTDTQYF.

V and J are TRBV28 and TRBJ1-4. Looked up from germline, CDR1 is MDHEN and CDR2 is SYDVKM. The CDR3 contains 15 residues. The CDR3 protein is CASSPLGETGEKLFF.